This is a list of T cell receptor beta chains from one sample in a study of T-cell memory formation after mild COVID-19. TCRdb re-called the 5' RACE reads with MiXCR, one entry per CDR3 protein. There are under 650,000 distinct CDR3 sequences in the sample; around 17% occur only once, and approximately 12% lies in the top ten. Material for sequencing was PBMCs or a T cell subset sorted from them (not recorded which). The receptors were gathered from an adult woman who had mild COVID-19 (a few samples of this study predate the infection). Cell type and time point are not known. CDR3s include the opening cysteine and the closing phenylalanine or tryptophan. Fields, in order: D gene, CDR3 length, V gene, clone size, J gene, CDR3 DNA, CDR3 protein. A D gene is named only where the DNA matches it firmly. Size values are once, few and many counts, or a class for expanded clones, and some rows have none.

>NA|14|TRBV6-5|NA|TRBJ1-6
TGTGCCAGCACCCCTGGACAGCTCTATTCACCCCTCCACTTT
CASTPGQLYSPLHF
>NA|13|TRBV5-6|few|TRBJ2-3
TGTGCCAGCACCGCAGTGGCGATGAATACGCAGTATTTT
CASTAVAMNTQYF
>NA|16|TRBV27|few|TRBJ2-3
TGTGCCAGCAGCTTTCGACGAGCGGGCAACACAGATACGCAGTATTTT
CASSFRRAGNTDTQYF
>TRBD1|15|TRBV24-1|few|TRBJ1-2
TGTGCCACCAGTGTCGGGGCGACAGGGGAGGTTGGCTACACCTTC
CATSVGATGEVGYTF
>NA|18|TRBV4-1|few|TRBJ1-5
TGCGCCAGCAGCCAAAGGCCATTCAGGGGAGGGAACAATCAGCCCCAGCATTTT
CASSQRPFRGGNNQPQHF
>TRBD2|17|TRBV10-3|NA|TRBJ2-3
TGTGCCATCAGACCAGGACTAGCGGGGGCCTTCACAGATACGCAGTATTTT
CAIRPGLAGAFTDTQYF
>NA|15|TRBV10-3|NA|TRBJ2-1
TGTGCCATCAGTTCCCTAACGGGGAGGCGCAATGAGCAGTTCTTC
CAISSLTGRRNEQFF
>TRBD2|14|TRBV12-3/TRBV12-4|many|TRBJ2-3
TGTGCCAGCAGCTACCGCGGGGGTGGGGATACGCAGTATTTT
CASSYRGGGDTQYF
>TRBD2|19|TRBV6-6|NA|TRBJ2-3
TGTGCCAGCAGTTACGAGGCGGGCCGTACTAGCGCCCTCACGCATACGCAGTATTTT
CASSYEAGRTSALTHTQYF
>NA|12|TRBV30|NA|TRBJ1-1
TGTGCCTGGAGGGTGGGGAACACTGAAGCTTTCTTT
CAWRVGNTEAFF
>NA|16|TRBV4-1|many|TRBJ1-1
TGCGCCAGCAGCCATCCGCGGAGGGGTATCGGAGGGGAAGCTTTCTTT
CASSHPRRGIGGEAFF
>NA|14|TRBV4-3|few|TRBJ2-1
TGCGCCAGCAGCCAAGATCCGGATCTCACTGAGCAGTTCTTC
CASSQDPDLTEQFF
>NA|14|TRBV15|NA|TRBJ2-5
TGTGCCACCAGCAGCGCTAGGCCACAAGAGACCCAGTACTTC
CATSSARPQETQYF
>TRBD2|16|TRBV5-4|NA|TRBJ2-1
TGTGCCAGCAGCTTGGAAGGGACTACCCCGGGCAATGAGCAGTTCTTC
CASSLEGTTPGNEQFF